This TCR beta chain is drawn from a study of blood T cell repertoires in COVID-19. Turning to the study itself: Spain, Italy and the United States supplied samples that represented acute and convalescent COVID-19. Nucleic acid was either cDNA or gDNA, and it came from T cells, B-cell-depleted T cells, or PBMCs.

Seattle cases were enrolled at active infection and followed longitudinally. The CDR3 is 14 amino acids. The ends lost 7 bases at V and 4 bases at J; junction bases unmatched: 7. Germline loops: CDR1 MDHEN, CDR2 SYDVKM. Original processing notes: Amplifying reference gene primers gave estimates of nucleated cell counts. Clones were sequenced by immunoSEQ multiplex PCR, and TCRdb holds only the in-frame ones, with some missing. The V and J calls and clone size are taken from that table; D and trimming were inferred from the DNA. Found here are about 310,000 clones, under 90% of them singletons; the top ten hold roughly 2.9%.

This sequence was found in a woman aged 25 to 39 with COVID-19, enrolled during active disease. Sequencing was carried out using peripheral blood. V usage is TRBV28 and J usage is TRBJ2-1; 7 bases fit TRBD2. Written as DNA, the CDR3 is TGTGCCAGCAATCGCCAGGGAGGGTACAATGAGCAGTTCTTC. As protein: CASNRQGGYNEQFF.